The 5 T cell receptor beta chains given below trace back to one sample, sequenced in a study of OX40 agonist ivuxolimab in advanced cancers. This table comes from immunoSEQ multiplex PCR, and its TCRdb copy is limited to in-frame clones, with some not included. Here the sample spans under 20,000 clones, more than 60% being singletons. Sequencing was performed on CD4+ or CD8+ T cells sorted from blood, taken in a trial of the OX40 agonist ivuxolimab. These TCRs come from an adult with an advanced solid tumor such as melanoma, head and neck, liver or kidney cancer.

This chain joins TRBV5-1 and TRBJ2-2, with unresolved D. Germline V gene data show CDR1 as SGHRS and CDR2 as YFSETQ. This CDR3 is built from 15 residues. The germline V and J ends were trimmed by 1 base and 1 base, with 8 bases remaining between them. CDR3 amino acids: CASSLWAENTGELFF. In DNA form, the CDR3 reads TGCGCCAGCAGCTTGTGGGCAGAGAACACCGGGGAGCTGTTTTTT.

This chain's CDR3 is CASDSMRYEQYF. The DNA of the CDR3 is TGTGCCTCCGACTCGATGAGGTACGAGCAGTACTTC. This chain joins TRBV7-9 and TRBJ2-7; D remains ambiguous. The CDR3 totals 12 residues. The V gene's germline CDR1 is SEHNR and CDR2 FQNEAQ (reference sequence). Trimming left V 11 bases short and J 4 bases short, with 15 bases between.

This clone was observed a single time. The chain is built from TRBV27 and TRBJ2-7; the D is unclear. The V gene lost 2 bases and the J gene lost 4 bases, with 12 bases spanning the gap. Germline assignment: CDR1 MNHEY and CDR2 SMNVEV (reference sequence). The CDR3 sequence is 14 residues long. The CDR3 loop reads CASSLLGLGYEQYF. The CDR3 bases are TGTGCCAGCAGTTTACTGGGTCTCGGGTACGAGCAGTACTTC.

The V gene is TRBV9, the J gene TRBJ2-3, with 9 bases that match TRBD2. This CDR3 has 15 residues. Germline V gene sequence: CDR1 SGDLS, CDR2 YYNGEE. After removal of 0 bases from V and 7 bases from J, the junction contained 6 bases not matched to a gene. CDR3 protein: CASSVDSGRSNTQYF. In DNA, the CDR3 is TGTGCCAGCAGCGTAGATAGCGGGAGATCGAATACGCAGTATTTT.

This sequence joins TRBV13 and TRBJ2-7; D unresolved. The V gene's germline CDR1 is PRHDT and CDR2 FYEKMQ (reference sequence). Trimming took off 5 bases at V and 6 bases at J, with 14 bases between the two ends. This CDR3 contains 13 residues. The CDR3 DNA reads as TGTGCCAGCAGCGGGGTGCCAAAGAGCGAGCAGTACTTC. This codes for CASSGVPKSEQYF.